This TCR beta chain came from a study of T-cell reconstitution after alpha-beta-depleted transplantation in children. Findings and limits, study-wide: Most T-cell counts and diversity one year after the transplant came from T cells that were newly produced. About two months after transplant, alpha-beta T cells reportedly came from several hundred expanded graft clones. Some patients showed high day-60 TCRbeta diversity, which derived from surviving recipient T cells and thymic progenitors.

This clonotype came up many times. Its antigen is currently unknown. Construction of the TCRbeta library involved unique molecular identifiers. TCRdb itself ran the PCR reads through MiXCR, one entry per CDR3 protein. The profile shows about 190,000 distinct CDR3 sequences, 11% of them singletons. The material was PBMCs, obtained before TCRalphabeta/CD19-depleted stem cell transplant. The source of this sequence is a boy aged 2 to 10 with acute myeloid leukemia, due to receive a stem cell transplant.

CDR3 coding DNA: TGTGCCAGCAGTGAAGAAGGCAGGGGGCGCCTCTATAATTCACCCCTCCACTTT. The encoded protein is CASSEEGRGRLYNSPLHF. The rearrangement uses TRBV2 and TRBJ1-6, with 8 bases matching TRBD1. This CDR3 comprises 18 residues. CDR1 and CDR2 from the germline V gene are SNHLY and FYNNEI. Unmatched junction bases numbered 8, after V lost 1 base and J lost 3 bases.